A single sample is the source of the 17 T cell receptor beta chains below, sequenced in a study of glioma-infiltrating T cells after dendritic cell vaccination. Time point reported: after dendritic cell vaccination, including at tumor progression/relapse. Sequenced by immunoSEQ multiplex PCR; TCRdb stores in-frame clones only, minus some. The sample has tens of thousands of clones, 85% seen once. This sample comprised blood, obtained after dendritic cell vaccination. These receptors were obtained from a human donor with glioblastoma.

The J gene is TRBJ2-2, the V gene TRBV28; tentatively, D is TRBD1 (6 bases). Trimming took off 6 bases at V and 6 bases at J, with 14 bases between the two ends. Germline CDR1 MDHEN, CDR2 SYDVKM. CDR3 length: 14 residues. The CDR3, as DNA: TGTGCCAGCAGGATTATCAGGGGTGCCGGGGAGCTGTTTTTT. It is translated as CASRIIRGAGELFF.

The rearrangement joins TRBV18 to TRBJ1-6, with TRBD1 matching over 8 bases. This CDR3 contains 15 residues. V trimming: 1 base; J trimming: 6 bases; junction bases outside the gene matches: 2. The germline V gene encodes CDR1 KGHSH and CDR2 LQKENI. CDR3 in amino acids: CASSPLDRANSPLHF. The DNA of the CDR3 is TGTGCCAGCTCACCACTGGACAGGGCTAATTCACCCCTCCACTTT.

This chain uses TRBV15 with TRBJ1-5; 8 nucleotides align to TRBD1. The germline CDR1 and CDR2 sequences are LNHNV and YYDKDF (reference sequence). Unmatched junction bases numbered 3, after V lost 0 bases and J lost 2 bases. The CDR3 has 16 amino acids. CDR3 sequence reads: CATSRETGGGNQPQHF. CDR3 nucleotide sequence: TGTGCCACCAGCAGAGAAACAGGGGGAGGCAATCAGCCCCAGCATTTT.

The chain is built from TRBV30 and TRBJ1-2, with D possibly being TRBD1 (6 bases). This CDR3 spans 14 amino acids. With 2 bases removed from V and 5 bases from J, the gap between germline ends came to 15 bases. Germline lookup yields CDR1 GTSNPN and CDR2 SVGIG (reference sequence). As DNA, the CDR3 is TGTGCCTGGAGTAATCTAGGGGGAAATTATGGCTACACCTTC. It is translated as CAWSNLGGNYGYTF.

The rearrangement joins TRBV5-4 to TRBJ2-3; D not certain. V was trimmed by 3 bases and J by 0 bases, leaving 5 bases between them. Germline CDR1 SGHNT, CDR2 YYREEE (reference sequence). The CDR3 spans 13 residues. CDR3: CASSSPSTDTQYF. The CDR3 DNA follows: TGTGCCAGCAGCTCCCCTAGCACAGATACGCAGTATTTT.

The rearrangement joins TRBV7-2 to TRBJ1-2; possible D gene TRBD1, 5 bases. This CDR3 has 13 amino acids. Trimming removed 2 bases from V and 6 bases from J, with 10 bases in between. The germline gives CDR1 SGHTA, CDR2 FQGNSA. As DNA, the CDR3 is TGTGCCAGCAGCTTAATAGGGGCGGATGGCTACACCTTC. This codes for CASSLIGADGYTF.

The CDR3 here is CASSGGFLADYTGELFF. The CDR3 nucleotides are TGTGCCAGCAGCGGAGGTTTTCTAGCGGACTACACCGGGGAGCTGTTTTTT. V usage is TRBV9 and J usage is TRBJ2-2, with TRBD2 identical over 7 bases. V lost 3 bases and J lost 3; bases outside the gene matches: 11. This CDR3 contains 17 residues. Per germline, CDR1 SGDLS and CDR2 YYNGEE.

This sequence joins TRBV5-6 and TRBJ2-3; TRBD2 matches at 11 bases. This CDR3 is built from 17 residues. CDR1 SGHDT and CDR2 YYEEEE come from the germline V gene. V was pared by 6 bases and J by 7 bases, with 16 bases of the junction left unmatched. CDR3 sequence (DNA): TGTGCCAGCACCCCGAGGGGTCTAGCGGGAGGACTGAATACGCAGTATTTT. It encodes CASTPRGLAGGLNTQYF.

This chain uses TRBV18 with TRBJ2-7, with D hard to call. V was trimmed by 0 bases and J by 0 bases, leaving 6 bases between them. CDR3 length equals 14 residues. Germline V lookup: CDR1 KGHSH, CDR2 LQKENI. The CDR3 loop is CASSPPAGSYEQYF. The CDR3 bases are TGTGCCAGCTCACCACCGGCAGGCTCCTACGAGCAGTACTTC.

In this sample, this clone turned up a few times. V usage is TRBV18 and J usage is TRBJ2-7, with D tentatively TRBD1 (5 bases). CDR1 and CDR2 from the germline V gene are KGHSH and LQKENI. The CDR3 is 13 amino acids. Trimming cost V 3 bases and J 0 bases, with 6 bases left between them. CDR3 in DNA: TGTGCCAGCTCACCGGGGCTCTCCTACGAGCAGTACTTC. Its translation is CASSPGLSYEQYF.

This clone was seen only a few times. This CDR3 is also generated by other DNA sequences in the sample. This chain uses TRBV7-2 with TRBJ1-5; D is ambiguous. This CDR3 is 13 amino acids long. Germline V gene data show CDR1 as SGHTA and CDR2 as FQGNSA. Deletions cut 3 bases from V and 2 bases from J, with 5 bases between. CDR3 in amino acids: CASSFTGNQPQHF. DNA for the CDR3: TGTGCCAGCAGCTTTACAGGCAATCAGCCCCAGCATTTT.

The chain recombines TRBV11-3 with TRBJ2-3, with TRBD2 matching 8 bases. Trimming at V came to 2 bases and at J to 2 bases, leaving 3 bases not matched to a gene. The V gene's germline CDR1 is SGHNT and CDR2 YENEEA. This CDR3 is 15 amino acids long. The CDR3 region has the DNA TGTGCCAGCAGCTTACGGGGGGGGGACACAGATACGCAGTATTTT. Translating gives CASSLRGGDTDTQYF.

To note about this clone: The junction does not match germline at one end; this may be a read error. The CDR3 nucleotides are TGTGCCAGCAGCATAGACAGGGGGCAGACCTACGAGCAGTACTTC. Translation: CASSIDRGQTYEQYF. V is TRBV11-2 and J is TRBJ2-7; TRBD1 matches 10 bases. CDR3 length equals 15 residues. The germline V gene has CDR1 SGHAT and CDR2 FQNNGV.

Of note for this clone: Relative to the germline gene, one junction end is altered; a read error may explain this. The chain carries TRBV11-2 and TRBJ2-5, with a possible D match to TRBD1 (8 bases). This CDR3 is 13 amino acids long. CDR1 and CDR2 from the germline V gene are SGHAT and FQNNGV. CDR3: CASSQRTGREQYF. CDR3 DNA: TGCGCCAGCAGCCAAAGGACAGGGAGGGAGCAGTACTTC. Full variable domain (missing parts from reference TRBV11-2 and TRBJ2-5): EAGVAQSPRYKIIEKRQSVAFWCNPISGHATLYWYQQILGQGPKLLIQFQNNGVVDDSQLPKDRFSAERLKGVDSTLKIQPAKLEDSAVYLCASSQRTGREQYFGPGTRLLVL.

V is TRBV27 and J is TRBJ2-1; 12 nucleotides align to TRBD2. Germline trimming cut 7 bases from V and 3 bases from J; bases unmatched to any gene: 4. The CDR3 is 15 residues long. In germline, CDR1 is MNHEY, CDR2 SMNVEV (reference sequence). CDR3 sequence reads: CASIPTSGSYNEQFF. The CDR3 nucleotides are TGTGCCAGCATCCCGACTAGCGGGAGCTACAATGAGCAGTTCTTC.

This chain uses TRBV18 with TRBJ1-1, with no clear D. CDR3 length: 12 residues. The germline gives CDR1 KGHSH, CDR2 LQKENI. V was trimmed by 3 bases and J by 3 bases, leaving 5 bases between them. This CDR3 reads CASSPGYTEAFF. The CDR3 DNA reads TGTGCCAGCTCACCCGGGTACACTGAAGCTTTCTTT.

V is TRBV18 and J is TRBJ1-3; the D is unclear. V gave up 0 bases and J gave up 0 bases, with 9 bases separating them. Germline lookup yields CDR1 KGHSH and CDR2 LQKENI. CDR3 size: 16 residues. In nucleotides, the CDR3 is TGTGCCAGCTCACCACCGGGCAGCTTCTCTGGAAACACCATATATTTT. Translating gives CASSPPGSFSGNTIYF.